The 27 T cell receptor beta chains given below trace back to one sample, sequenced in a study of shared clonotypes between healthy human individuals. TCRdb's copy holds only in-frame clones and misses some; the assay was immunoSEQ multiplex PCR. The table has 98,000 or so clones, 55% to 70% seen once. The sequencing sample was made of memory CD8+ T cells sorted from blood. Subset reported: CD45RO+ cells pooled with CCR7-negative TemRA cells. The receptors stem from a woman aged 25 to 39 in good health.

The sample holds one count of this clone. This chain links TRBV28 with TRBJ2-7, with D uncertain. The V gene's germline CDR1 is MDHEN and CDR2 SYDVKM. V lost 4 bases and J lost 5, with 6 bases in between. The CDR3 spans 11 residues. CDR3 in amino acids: CASSYSDEQYF. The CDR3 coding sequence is TGTGCCAGCAGTTATTCCGACGAGCAGTACTTC.

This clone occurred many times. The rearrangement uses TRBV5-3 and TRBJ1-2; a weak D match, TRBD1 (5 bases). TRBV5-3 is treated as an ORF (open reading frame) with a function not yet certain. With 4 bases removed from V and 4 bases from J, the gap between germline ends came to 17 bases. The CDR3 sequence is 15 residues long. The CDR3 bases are TGTGCCAGAAGCGCGGGGCATGGCGGCGTCTATGGCTACACCTTC. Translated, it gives CARSAGHGGVYGYTF.

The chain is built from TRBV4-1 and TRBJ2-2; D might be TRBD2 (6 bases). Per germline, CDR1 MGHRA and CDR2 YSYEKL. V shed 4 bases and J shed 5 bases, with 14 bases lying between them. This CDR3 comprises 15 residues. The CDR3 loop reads CASSPNPGVTGELFF. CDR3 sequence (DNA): TGCGCCAGCAGCCCTAATCCGGGAGTAACCGGGGAGCTGTTTTTT.

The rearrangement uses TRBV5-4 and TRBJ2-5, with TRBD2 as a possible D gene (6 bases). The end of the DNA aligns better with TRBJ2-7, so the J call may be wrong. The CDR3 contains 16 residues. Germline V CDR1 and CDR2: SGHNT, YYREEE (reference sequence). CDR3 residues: CASSSHRDSSSYEQYF. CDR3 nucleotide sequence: TGTGCCAGCAGCAGTCACCGGGACTCTAGCTCCTACGAGCAGTACTTC.

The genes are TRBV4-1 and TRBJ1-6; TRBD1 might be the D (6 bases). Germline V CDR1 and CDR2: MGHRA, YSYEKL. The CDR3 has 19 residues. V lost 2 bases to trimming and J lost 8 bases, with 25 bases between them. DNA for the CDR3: TGCGCCAGCAGCCAAATCTTTCTGGCTGGGCAGGGGAATTATTCACCCCTCCACTTT. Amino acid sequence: CASSQIFLAGQGNYSPLHF.

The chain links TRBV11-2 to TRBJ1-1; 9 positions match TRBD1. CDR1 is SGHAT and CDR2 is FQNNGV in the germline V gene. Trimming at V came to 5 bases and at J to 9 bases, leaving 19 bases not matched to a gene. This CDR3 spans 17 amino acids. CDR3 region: CASSPTPGQGISGKAFF. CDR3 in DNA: TGTGCCAGCAGCCCCACGCCGGGACAGGGCATTTCGGGAAAAGCTTTCTTT.

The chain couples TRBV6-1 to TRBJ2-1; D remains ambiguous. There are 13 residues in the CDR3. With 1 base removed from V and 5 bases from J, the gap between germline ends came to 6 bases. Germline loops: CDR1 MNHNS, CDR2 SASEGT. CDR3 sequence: CASSEVFNNEQFF. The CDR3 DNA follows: TGTGCCAGCAGTGAAGTGTTTAACAATGAGCAGTTCTTC.

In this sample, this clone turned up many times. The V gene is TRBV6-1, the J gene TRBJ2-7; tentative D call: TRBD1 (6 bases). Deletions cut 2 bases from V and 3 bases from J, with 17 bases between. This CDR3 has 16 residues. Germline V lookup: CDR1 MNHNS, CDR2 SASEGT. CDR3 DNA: TGTGCCAGCAGTGAAAGAGTGGAACAGGGCGGCTACGAGCAGTACTTC. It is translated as CASSERVEQGGYEQYF.

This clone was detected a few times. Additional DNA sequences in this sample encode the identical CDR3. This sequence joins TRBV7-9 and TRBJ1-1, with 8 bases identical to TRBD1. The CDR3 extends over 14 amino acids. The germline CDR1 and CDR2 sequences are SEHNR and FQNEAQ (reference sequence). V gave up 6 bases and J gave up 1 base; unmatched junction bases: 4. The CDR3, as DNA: TGTGCCAGCAGACTTACAGGGGGGAACACTGAAGCTTTCTTT. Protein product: CASRLTGGNTEAFF.

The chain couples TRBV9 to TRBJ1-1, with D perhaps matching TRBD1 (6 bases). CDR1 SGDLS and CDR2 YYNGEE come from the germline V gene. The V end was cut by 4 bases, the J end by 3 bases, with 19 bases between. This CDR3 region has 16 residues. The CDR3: CASSQNRVKGDTEAFF. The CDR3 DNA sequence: TGTGCCAGCAGCCAAAACAGGGTTAAGGGGGACACTGAAGCTTTCTTT.

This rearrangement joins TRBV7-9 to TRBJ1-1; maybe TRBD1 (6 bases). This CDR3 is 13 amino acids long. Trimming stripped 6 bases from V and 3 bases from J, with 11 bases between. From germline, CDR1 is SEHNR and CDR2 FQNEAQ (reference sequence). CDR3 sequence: CASRMEGDTEAFF. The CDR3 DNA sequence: TGTGCCAGCAGGATGGAGGGGGACACTGAAGCTTTCTTT.

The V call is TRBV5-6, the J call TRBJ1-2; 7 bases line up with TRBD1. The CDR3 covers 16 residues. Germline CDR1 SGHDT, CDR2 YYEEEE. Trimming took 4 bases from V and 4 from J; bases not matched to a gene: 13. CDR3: CASSPRRTGALYGYTF. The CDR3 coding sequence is TGTGCCAGCAGCCCGCGTCGAACAGGGGCCCTCTATGGCTACACCTTC.

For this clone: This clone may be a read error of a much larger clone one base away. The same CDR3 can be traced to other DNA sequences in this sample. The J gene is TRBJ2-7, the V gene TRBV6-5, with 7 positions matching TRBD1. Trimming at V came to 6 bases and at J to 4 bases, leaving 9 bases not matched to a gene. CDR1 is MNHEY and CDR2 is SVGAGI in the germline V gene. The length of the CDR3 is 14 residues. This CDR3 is CASSFTGDPYEQYF. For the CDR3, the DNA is TGTGCCAGCAGCTTCACAGGGGACCCTTACGAGCAGTACTTC.

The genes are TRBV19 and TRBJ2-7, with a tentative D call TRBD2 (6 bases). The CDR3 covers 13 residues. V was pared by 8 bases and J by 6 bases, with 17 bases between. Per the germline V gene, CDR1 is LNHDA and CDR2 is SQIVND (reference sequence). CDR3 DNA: TGTGCCAGTTCTCTAGCGCCCCGCGGCGAGCAGTACTTC. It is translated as CASSLAPRGEQYF.

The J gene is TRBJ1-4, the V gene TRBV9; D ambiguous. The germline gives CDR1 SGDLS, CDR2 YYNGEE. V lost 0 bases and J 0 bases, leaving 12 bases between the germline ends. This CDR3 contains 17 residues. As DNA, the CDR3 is TGTGCCAGCAGCGTAGGTTCAGAGCCCCCAACTAATGAAAAACTGTTTTTT. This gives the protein CASSVGSEPPTNEKLFF. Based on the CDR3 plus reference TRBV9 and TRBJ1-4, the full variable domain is DSGVTQTPKHLITATGQRVTLRCSPRSGDLSVYWYQQSLDQGLQFLIQYYNGEERAKGNILERFSAQQFPDLHSELNLSSLELGDSALYFCASSVGSEPPTNEKLFFGSGTQLSVL.

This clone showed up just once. The CDR3 sequence: CASTRTSGAYEQYF. CDR3 in DNA: TGTGCCAGCACCCGGACTAGCGGGGCCTACGAGCAGTACTTC. The chain employs TRBV7-9 and TRBJ2-7, with TRBD2 matching over 12 bases. The germline V gene encodes CDR1 SEHNR and CDR2 FQNEAQ (reference sequence). The CDR3 covers 14 residues. The V gene end was trimmed by 7 bases and the J gene end by 2 bases; junction bases not matched to a gene: 3.

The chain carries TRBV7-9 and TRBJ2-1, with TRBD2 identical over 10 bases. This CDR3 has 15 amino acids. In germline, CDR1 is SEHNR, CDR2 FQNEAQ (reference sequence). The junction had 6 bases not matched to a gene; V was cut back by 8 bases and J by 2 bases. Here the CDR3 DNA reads TGTGCCAGCGCTTCGGGACTAGCGCCCTACAATGAGCAGTTCTTC. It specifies CASASGLAPYNEQFF.

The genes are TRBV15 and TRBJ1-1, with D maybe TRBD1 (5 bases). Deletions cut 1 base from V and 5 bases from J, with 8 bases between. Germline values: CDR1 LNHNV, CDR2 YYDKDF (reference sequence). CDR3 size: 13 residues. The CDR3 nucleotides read TGTGCCACCAGCAGAGGTGGGGGGACTGAAGCTTTCTTT. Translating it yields CATSRGGGTEAFF.

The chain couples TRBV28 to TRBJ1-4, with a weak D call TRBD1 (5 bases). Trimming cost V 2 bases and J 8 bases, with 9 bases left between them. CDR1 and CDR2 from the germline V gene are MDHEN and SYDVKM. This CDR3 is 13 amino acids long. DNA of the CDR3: TGTGCCAGCAGTTTAGCAGGGTACGAAAAACTGTTTTTT. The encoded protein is CASSLAGYEKLFF.

The CDR3 DNA reads TGTGCCAGCAGCAAAGACGCGGAAAGCAATGAGCAGTTCTTC. It translates to CASSKDAESNEQFF. V and J are TRBV21-1 and TRBJ2-1; TRBD2, the table's D call, lacks a check against the DNA. TRBV21-1 is labeled a pseudogene. The CDR3 has 14 amino acids.

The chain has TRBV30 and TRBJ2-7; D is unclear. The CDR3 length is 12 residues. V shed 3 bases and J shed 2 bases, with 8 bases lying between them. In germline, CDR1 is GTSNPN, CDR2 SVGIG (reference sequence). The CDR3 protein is CAWSRNPYEQYF. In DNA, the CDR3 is TGTGCCTGGAGCCGAAACCCCTACGAGCAGTACTTC.

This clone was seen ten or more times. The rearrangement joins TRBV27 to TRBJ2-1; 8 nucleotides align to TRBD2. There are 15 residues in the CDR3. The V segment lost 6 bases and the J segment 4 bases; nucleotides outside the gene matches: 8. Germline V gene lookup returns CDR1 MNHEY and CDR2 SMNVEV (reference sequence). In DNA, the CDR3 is TGTGCCAGCAGATTTGTTAGCGGGGTTTACAATGAGCAGTTCTTC. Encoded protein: CASRFVSGVYNEQFF.

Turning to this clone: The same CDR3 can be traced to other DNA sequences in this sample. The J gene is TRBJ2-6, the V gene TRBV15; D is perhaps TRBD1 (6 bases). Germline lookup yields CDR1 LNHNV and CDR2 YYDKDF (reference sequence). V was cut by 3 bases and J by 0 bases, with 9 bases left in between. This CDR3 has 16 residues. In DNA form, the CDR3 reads TGTGCCACCAGCAGGGACAGTGGCTCTGGGGCCAACGTCCTGACTTTC. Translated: CATSRDSGSGANVLTF.

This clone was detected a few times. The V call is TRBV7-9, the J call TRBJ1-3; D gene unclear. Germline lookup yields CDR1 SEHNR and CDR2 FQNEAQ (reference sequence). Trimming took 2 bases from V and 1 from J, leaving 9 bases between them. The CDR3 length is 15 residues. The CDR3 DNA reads TGTGCCAGCAGCTTAACGACATTTTCTGGAAACACCATATATTTT. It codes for CASSLTTFSGNTIYF.

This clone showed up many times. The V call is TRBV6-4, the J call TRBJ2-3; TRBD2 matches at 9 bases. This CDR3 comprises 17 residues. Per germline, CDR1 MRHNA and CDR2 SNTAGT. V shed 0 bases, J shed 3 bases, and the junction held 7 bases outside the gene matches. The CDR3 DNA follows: TGTGCCAGCAGTGACTCGGCAGGAGCGGGAGGAACAGATACGCAGTATTTT. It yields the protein CASSDSAGAGGTDTQYF.

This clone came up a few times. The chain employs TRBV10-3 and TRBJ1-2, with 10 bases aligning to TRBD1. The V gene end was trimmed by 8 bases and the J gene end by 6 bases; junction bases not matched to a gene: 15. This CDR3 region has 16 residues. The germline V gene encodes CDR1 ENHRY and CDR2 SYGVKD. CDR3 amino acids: CAIGGDRGLASHGYTF. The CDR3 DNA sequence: TGTGCCATCGGGGGGGACAGGGGCTTAGCTTCCCATGGCTACACCTTC.

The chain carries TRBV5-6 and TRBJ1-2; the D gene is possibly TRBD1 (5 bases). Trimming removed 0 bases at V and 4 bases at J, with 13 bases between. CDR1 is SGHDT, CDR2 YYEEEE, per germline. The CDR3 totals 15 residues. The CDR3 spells CASSLEGRGPYGYTF. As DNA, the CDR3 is TGTGCCAGCAGCTTGGAGGGGCGGGGCCCCTATGGCTACACCTTC.